The present T cell receptor (beta chain) was sequenced within a study of cytomegalovirus exposure and HLA in healthy donors. Findings of the study overall: Later examination showed HLA-associated TCR beta chains had greater clonal expansion than equally common others. Later analysis identified a missense DCLRE1C variant that was linked to TCR beta V- and J-gene trimming. Presence/absence analyses assumed roughly uniform sequencing depth across donors, which may not hold.

The PCR employed 60 Vbeta primers together with 13 Jbeta primers. The data were produced by immunoSEQ multiplex PCR, yet TCRdb's version contains in-frame clones alone and is incomplete. The sample has 110,000 or so clones, roughly 72% seen once. From germline, CDR1 is MNHEY and CDR2 SMNVEV (reference sequence). V shed 5 bases, J shed 8 bases, and the junction held 11 bases outside the gene matches. CDR3 length: 15 residues. This clone has only a few counts. Its antigen is unidentified. The chain uses TRBV27 and TRBJ1-2, with 10 bases matching TRBD1. The receptor's source is a woman between 50 and 59 years old in good health and CMV-seropositive. The source material was PBMCs. The DNA of the CDR3 is TGTGCCAGCAGTAGAAAGGGACAGGGGCAGAGGGGCTACACCTTC. This encodes CASSRKGQGQRGYTF.